This T cell receptor beta chain stems from a study of cytomegalovirus exposure and HLA in healthy donors. PCR involved 60 Vbeta and 13 Jbeta primers. The method was immunoSEQ multiplex PCR; TCRdb's version includes in-frame clones alone and lacks a portion of them. This sample's table has around 70,000 clones. CDR3 length equals 15 residues. Trimming took 0 bases from V and 4 from J; bases not matched to a gene: 3. Germline-derived CDR1 and CDR2 are MRHNA and SNTAGT. This clonotype was sampled from a man in his forties in good health and CMV-seronegative. What was sequenced was PBMCs. V and J are TRBV6-4 and TRBJ1-2; TRBD1 matches 9 bases. CDR3 in amino acids: CASSDSGQGVYGYTF. DNA for the CDR3: TGTGCCAGCAGTGACTCGGGACAGGGAGTCTATGGCTACACCTTC.